The following is a T cell receptor beta chain sequence with its context. As yet, its antigen is unknown. Data came from immunoSEQ multiplex PCR; TCRdb stores just in-frame clones and leaves some out. Of tens of thousands of clones listed, approximately 86% are singletons. This record comes from a study of OX40 agonist ivuxolimab in advanced cancers. Notes on the study in general: On average, CD8+ T cells had more expanded clones than CD4+.

Germline CDR1 is MGHRA and CDR2 is YSYEKL. With V trimmed by 5 bases and J by 2 bases, 2 bases remained unmatched. The CDR3 contains 13 residues. This chain uses TRBV4-1 with TRBJ1-1; 7 nucleotides agree with TRBD1. The clonotype originates from an adult with an advanced solid tumor such as melanoma, head and neck, liver or kidney cancer. Material: CD4+ or CD8+ T cells sorted from blood, obtained in a trial of the OX40 agonist ivuxolimab. CDR3 loop: CASSRGHNTEAFF. The CDR3 DNA reads as TGCGCCAGCAGCAGGGGGCATAACACTGAAGCTTTCTTT.